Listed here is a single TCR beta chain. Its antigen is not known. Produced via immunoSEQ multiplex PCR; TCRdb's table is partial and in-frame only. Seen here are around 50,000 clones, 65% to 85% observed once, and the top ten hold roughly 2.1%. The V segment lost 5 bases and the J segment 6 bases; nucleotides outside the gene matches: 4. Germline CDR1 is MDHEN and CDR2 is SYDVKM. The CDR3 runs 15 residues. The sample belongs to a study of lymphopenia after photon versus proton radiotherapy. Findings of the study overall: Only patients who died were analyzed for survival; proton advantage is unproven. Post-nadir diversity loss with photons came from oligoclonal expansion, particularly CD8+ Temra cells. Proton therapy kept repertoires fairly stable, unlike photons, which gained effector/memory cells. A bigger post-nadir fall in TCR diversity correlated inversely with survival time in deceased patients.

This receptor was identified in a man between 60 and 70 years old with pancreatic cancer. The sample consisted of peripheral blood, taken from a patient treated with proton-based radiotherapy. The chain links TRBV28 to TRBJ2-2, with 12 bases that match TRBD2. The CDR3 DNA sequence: TGTGCCAGCAGTCCTAGCGGGAGGGGGTCCGGGGAGCTGTTTTTT. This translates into CASSPSGRGSGELFF.